This TCR beta chain was profiled in a study of PD-1 blockade in classical Hodgkin lymphoma (dated by TCRdb to 2020 to 2022). With respect to the entire study: Nivolumab dosing was 3 mg/kg intravenously every 2 weeks, continuing until either disease progression or unacceptable toxicity. To define a peripheral blood immune signature of response to PD-1 blockade in classical Hodgkin lymphoma, the study combined TCR beta sequencing with CyTOF.

The Qiagen DNeasy kit was used to extract genomic DNA both from unsorted PBMCs and from the negatively selected CD4+ and CD8+ fractions. Using primers that anneal to V and J segments, immunoSEQ multiplex PCR amplified the TCR beta CDR3 regions. A synthetic immune receptor repertoire was used to minimize amplification bias, and any remaining bias was removed computationally after sequencing. On the authors' methods: Repertoire diversity was quantified as the Shannon entropy index using custom Python scripts. Unsorted, CD4+ and CD8+ repertoires were analyzed separately, except in combined analyses where CD4+ and CD8+ sequences were merged in silico. A clone was considered expanded if an increase in frequency of at least 2-fold after treatment relative to C1D1 was found, and a pseudocount of 0.5 was applied to clones undetected at baseline. Singleton clones were defined as clones with 0 or 1 copy at C1D1, and non-singleton clones were defined as clones with 2 or more copies. Clones expanded in unsorted samples were labelled as CD4+, CD8+ or unknown by matching protein sequences in sorted samples from the same patient. Wilcoxon tests on paired samples were used to test changes in diversity from C1D1 to C4D1. Imported from immuneACCESS, the table was reduced by TCRdb to in-frame sequences with V and J called. These copies leave out some clones; in studies compared against another copy, an unresolved V gene accounts for under half, and the cause of the remainder is not known. That table is the source of V, J and clone size, and D and trimming were worked out from the DNA. The sample table shows about 43,000 clones, and approximately 72% are seen once. In total, the top ten clones hold about 2.8% of the sample.

Inclusive of the bounding cysteine and phenylalanine, the CDR3 is 14 residues long. The only DNA kept is the CDR3, 42 bases in frame from the first base. Ends trimmed: V by 4 bases, J by 5 bases; bases unmatched to a gene: 9. CDR1 and CDR2 are read off the germline V gene (reference sequence) as SGHNT and YYREEE. As for this clone: Its antigen target is currently unknown. No base quality values were provided; no much bigger clone lies one nucleotide off.

Results the study describes overall, beyond this receptor: Newly diagnosed patients were reported to have lower baseline TCR diversity than healthy donors, and relapsed/refractory patients were reported to have lower baseline TCR diversity still. Among trial patients, those achieving complete response had baseline diversity similar to that of newly diagnosed patients, while diversity was significantly lower in partial responders and progressors. By C4D1, a significant rise was seen in CD4+ TCR diversity but not in CD8+ TCR diversity (p=0.0027 vs p=0.16), and the rise was most apparent among complete responders (p=0.02). Lower diversity was seen in patients whose nivolumab began less than 1 year after ASCT, and these patients were left out of later analyses so that immune reconstitution would not confound the results. The study was restricted to a single clinical trial cohort, and the causes of repertoire differences, possibly disease activity or prior therapy, were left undefined.

This specimen's time point label, per the study, means: cycle 2 day 1 (C2D1) of nivolumab. Every trial patient had relapsed following autologous stem cell transplantation, and prior brentuximab vedotin exposure was what differed among cohorts A, B and C. The trial cohort was composed of some 57 patients with relapsed/refractory classical Hodgkin lymphoma, for whom complete response, partial response or progressive disease was recorded as best overall response. Trial patients were treated with single-agent nivolumab in the multi-cohort phase II CheckMate 205 trial. An independent review committee assessed best overall response using the 2007 International Working Group response criteria. Trial PBMCs were collected immediately before nivolumab initiation (C1D1) and during therapy at cycle 2 day 1 and cycle 4 day 1. Peripheral blood was collected in 8 mL Vacutainer Cell Preparation Tubes, from which PBMCs were isolated by centrifugation and then cryopreserved.

Material: peripheral blood mononuclear cells (PBMCs), obtained before the second cycle of nivolumab. The sequence joins TRBV5-4 to TRBJ2-7, and TRBD1 matches 7 of the central bases. This clonotype was sampled from a human donor with classical Hodgkin lymphoma. Here is the DNA: TGTGCCAGCAGCCCAACGACAGGGTGGCACGAGCAGTACTTC. Its translation is CASSPTTGWHEQYF.